A selection of T cell receptor beta chains follows, all from one sample in a study of T cells expressing NK-cell markers. For each CDR3 protein, TCRdb gives one entry from its re-call of the 5' RACE reads, without DNA. The sample is made up of roughly 150,000 distinct CDR3 sequences, and the top ten hold 20% of it. Source material: blood T cells: a sorted CD56 or NKG2C T cell subset, CD4+ or CD8+ T cells, or bulk PBMC T cells (not recorded which). Receptors were obtained from a man aged 18-69 years in good health. Both conserved end residues are part of each CDR3.

v_gene	j_gene	CDR3aa
TRBV2	TRBJ2-7	CASSENNLATSYEQYF
TRBV7-8	TRBJ1-3	CASSLDEESSGNTIYF
TRBV5-6	TRBJ2-5	CASSLDGRFGLTQYF
TRBV7-9	TRBJ2-6	CASSTTMAGVGANVLTF
TRBV9	TRBJ2-1	CASSVSQLAGGFTYNEQFF
TRBV28	TRBJ1-2	CASSLPGTWTGYGYTF
TRBV5-1	TRBJ2-3	CATSASGGARTDTQYF
TRBV13	TRBJ2-1	CASSLGRRIHEQFF
TRBV4-2	TRBJ1-2	CASSQEVGTAYGYTF
TRBV14	TRBJ2-1	CASSQEISGGPYNEQFF
TRBV12-3/TRBV12-4	TRBJ2-7	CASSLSPREQYF
TRBV6-5	TRBJ1-6	CASSYTDRESPLHF
TRBV12-3/TRBV12-4	TRBJ2-5	CASSLGRAPQETQYF
TRBV7-8	TRBJ2-1	CASSLGLAGGSYNEQFF
TRBV11-2	TRBJ2-1	CASSLEGTPSPYNEQFF
TRBV27	TRBJ2-5	CASRSSLTGQETQYF
TRBV20-1	TRBJ2-1	CSARKVWERYNEQFF
TRBV11-2	TRBJ2-1	CASSSGLAAYNEQFF
TRBV3-1	TRBJ2-7	CASSHIASYREQYF
TRBV12-3/TRBV12-4	TRBJ1-2	CASSLGSGVNGYTF
TRBV12-3/TRBV12-4	TRBJ2-5	CASSGGGQDQETQYF
TRBV7-9	TRBJ1-1	CASSQPISVNTEAFF
TRBV27	TRBJ2-1	CACGGGAGDNEQFF
TRBV12-3/TRBV12-4	TRBJ2-5	CASSQGGDWETQYF
TRBV19	TRBJ1-1	CASSIDRASYPTEAFF
TRBV28	TRBJ2-3	CASRNSGGNTDTQYF
TRBV2	TRBJ1-2	CATRGANGYTF
TRBV5-1	TRBJ2-1	CASSLYATTNEQFF
TRBV28	TRBJ2-1	CASSHGGLNEQFF
TRBV6-1	TRBJ1-5	CASSGNSGDGGQPQHF
TRBV10-3	TRBJ1-1	CAISDIPGSNTEAFF
TRBV10-3	TRBJ2-7	CAISGTLATYEQYF
TRBV9	TRBJ2-7	CASSDPGGGDGIAYEQYF
TRBV11-2	TRBJ2-1	CASSSTSGDNEQFF
TRBV2	TRBJ1-2	CASSGGVDYTF
TRBV5-4	TRBJ1-1	CASSLVLGNTEAFF
TRBV20-1	TRBJ2-1	CSAHTGVSYNEQFF